The sample holds many counts of the clone carrying this T cell receptor beta chain. What it binds is unknown. One end of the junction fails to match germline, which may point to a read error. A sample-barcoded 5' primer and a J-beta primer mix were used in a second PCR of roughly 7 to 11 cycles. TCRdb itself ran the 5' RACE reads through MiXCR, one entry per CDR3 protein. Of 700,000 or so distinct CDR3 sequences listed, over 40% were seen once; the top ten hold 25% to 35%. This entry belongs to a study of blood T cells in healthy people across ages. Overall study context: There was about one barcoded beta molecule captured by template switching per two T cells.

CDR1 is LGHNA and CDR2 is YSLEER in the germline V gene. The CDR3 runs to 16 residues. Study results and caveats: Conclusively comparing naive with antigen-experienced cells was impossible with unsorted PBMCs. Relative to aged donors, long-lived donors carried more naive CD4+ cells and displayed higher diversity.

The source of this sequence is an elderly man in good health. The chain recombines TRBV4-3 with TRBJ2-3; TRBD2 agrees at 12 bases. Input material: blood. For the CDR3, the DNA is TGTGCCAGCAGCCGTAGACTAGCGGGAGACACAGATACGCAGTATTTT. It yields the protein CASSRRLAGDTDTQYF.